This record covers a single TCR beta chain. An end of the junction does not agree with germline; a read error may underlie this. The source of the sample is a study of graft-versus-host responses after intestinal transplantation. Germline V CDR1 and CDR2: SGHTA, FQGTGA. The length of the CDR3 is 16 residues. Some clones are missing from TCRdb's copy, which holds only in-frame ones; the method was immunoSEQ multiplex PCR. The sample holds 35,000 to 45,000 clones; just over 90% are singletons and the top ten take 3.6%. Here the sequenced sample was PBMCs, taken 734 days after intestinal transplantation. The TCR comes from a human patient who received an intestinal transplant, so some T cells may come from the graft donor. V gene TRBV7-3 combines with J gene TRBJ2-2; 10 positions match TRBD2. CDR3 sequence: CASSQSGGANTGDLFF. The CDR3 region has the DNA TGTGCCAGCAGCCAGAGCGGGGGGGCGAACACCGGGGATCTGTTTTTT.